This T cell receptor beta chain was observed in a study of T-cell memory formation after mild COVID-19. TCRdb used MiXCR to reprocess the 5' RACE reads, holding one entry per CDR3 protein. The data show 250,000 to 300,000 distinct CDR3 sequences, under 8.5% seen once. This CDR3 comprises 16 residues. After removal of 4 bases from V and 4 bases from J, the junction contained 12 bases not matched to a gene. Germline V gives CDR1 LGHNA, CDR2 YSLEER. The sequenced sample consisted of PBMCs or a T cell subset sorted from them (not recorded which). The TCR originated in a man between 18 and 29 years old who had mild COVID-19 (a few samples of this study predate the infection). Cell type and time point are not known. This rearrangement joins TRBV4-3 to TRBJ1-1, with 7 bases that match TRBD1. CDR3 bases: TGCGCCAGCAGCCTCAAACAGGGGTCCTATACCACTGAAGCTTTCTTT. Protein: CASSLKQGSYTTEAFF.